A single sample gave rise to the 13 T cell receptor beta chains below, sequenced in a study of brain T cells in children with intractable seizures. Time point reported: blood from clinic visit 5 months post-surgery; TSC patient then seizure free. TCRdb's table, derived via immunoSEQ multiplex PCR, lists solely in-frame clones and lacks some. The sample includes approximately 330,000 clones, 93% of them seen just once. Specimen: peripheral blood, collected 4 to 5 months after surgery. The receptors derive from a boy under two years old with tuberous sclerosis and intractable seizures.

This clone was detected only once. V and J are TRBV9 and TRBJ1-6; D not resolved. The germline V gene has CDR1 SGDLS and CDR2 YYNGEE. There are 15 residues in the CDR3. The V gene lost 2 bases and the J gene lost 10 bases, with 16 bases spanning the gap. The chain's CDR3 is CASSVGQATRSPLHF. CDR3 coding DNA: TGTGCCAGCAGCGTGGGCCAGGCGACGCGATCACCCCTCCACTTT. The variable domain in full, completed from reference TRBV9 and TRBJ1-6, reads DSGVTQTPKHLITATGQRVTLRCSPRSGDLSVYWYQQSLDQGLQFLIQYYNGEERAKGNILERFSAQQFPDLHSELNLSSLELGDSALYFCASSVGQATRSPLHFGNGTRLTVT.

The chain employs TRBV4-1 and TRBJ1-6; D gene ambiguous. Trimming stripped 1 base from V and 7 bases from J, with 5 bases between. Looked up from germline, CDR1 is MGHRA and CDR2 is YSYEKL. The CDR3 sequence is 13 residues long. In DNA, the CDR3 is TGCGCCAGCAGCCAAGCCTCAAATTCACCCCTCCACTTT. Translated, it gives CASSQASNSPLHF.

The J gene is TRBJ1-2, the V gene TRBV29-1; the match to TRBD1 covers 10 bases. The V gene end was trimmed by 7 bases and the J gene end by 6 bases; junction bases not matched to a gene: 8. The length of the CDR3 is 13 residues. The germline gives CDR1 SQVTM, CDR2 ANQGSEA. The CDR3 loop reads CSAAGQGSHGYTF. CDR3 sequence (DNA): TGCAGCGCCGCGGGACAGGGGAGTCATGGCTACACCTTC.

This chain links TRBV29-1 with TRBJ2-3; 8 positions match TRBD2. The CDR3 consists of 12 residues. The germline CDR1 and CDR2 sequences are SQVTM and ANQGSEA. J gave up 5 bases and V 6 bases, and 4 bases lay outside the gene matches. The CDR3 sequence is CSVAGVGDTQYF. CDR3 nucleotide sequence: TGCAGCGTAGCGGGAGTAGGAGATACGCAGTATTTT.

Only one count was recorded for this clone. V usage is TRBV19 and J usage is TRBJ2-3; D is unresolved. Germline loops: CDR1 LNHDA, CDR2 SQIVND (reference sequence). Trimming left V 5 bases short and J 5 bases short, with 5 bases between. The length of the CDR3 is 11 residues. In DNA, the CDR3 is TGTGCCAGTAGTTATGGAGATACGCAGTATTTT. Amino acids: CASSYGDTQYF. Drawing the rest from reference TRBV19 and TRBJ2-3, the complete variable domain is DGGITQSPKYLFRKEGQNVTLSCEQNLNHDAMYWYRQDPGQGLRLIYYSQIVNDFQKGDIAEGYSVSREKKESFPLTVTSAQKNPTAFYLCASSYGDTQYFGPGTRLTVL.

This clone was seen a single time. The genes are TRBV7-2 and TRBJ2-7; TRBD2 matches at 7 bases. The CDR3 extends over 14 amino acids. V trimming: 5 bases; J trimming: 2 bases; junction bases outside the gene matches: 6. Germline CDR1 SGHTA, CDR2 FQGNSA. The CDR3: CASSPLARTYEQYF. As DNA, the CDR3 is TGTGCCAGCAGCCCACTAGCGCGAACCTACGAGCAGTACTTC.

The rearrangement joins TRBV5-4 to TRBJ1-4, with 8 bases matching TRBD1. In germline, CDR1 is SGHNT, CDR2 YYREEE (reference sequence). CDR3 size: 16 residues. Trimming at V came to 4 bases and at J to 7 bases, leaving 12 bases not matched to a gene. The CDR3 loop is CASSLRAGGASEKLFF. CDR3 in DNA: TGTGCCAGCAGCCTCAGAGCAGGGGGCGCGTCTGAAAAACTGTTTTTT.

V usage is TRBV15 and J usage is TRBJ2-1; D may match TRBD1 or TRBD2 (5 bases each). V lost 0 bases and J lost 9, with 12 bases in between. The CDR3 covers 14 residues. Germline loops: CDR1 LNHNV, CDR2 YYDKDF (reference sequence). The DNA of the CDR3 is TGTGCCACCAGCAGAGAGAGGGGTAGGGGTGAGCAGTTCTTC. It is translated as CATSRERGRGEQFF.

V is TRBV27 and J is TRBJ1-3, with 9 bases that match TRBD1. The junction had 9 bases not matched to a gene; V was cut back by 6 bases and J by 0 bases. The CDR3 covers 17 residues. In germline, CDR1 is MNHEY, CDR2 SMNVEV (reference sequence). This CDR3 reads CASRGDRGQGSGNTIYF. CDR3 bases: TGTGCCAGCAGGGGGGATCGGGGACAGGGCTCTGGAAACACCATATATTTT.

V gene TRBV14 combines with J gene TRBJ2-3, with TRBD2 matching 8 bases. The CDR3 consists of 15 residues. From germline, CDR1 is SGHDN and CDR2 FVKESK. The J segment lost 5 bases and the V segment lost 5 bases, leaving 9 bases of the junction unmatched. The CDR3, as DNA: TGTGCCAGCAGCAAGGATTCGCTAGCGGGAGATACGCAGTATTTT. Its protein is CASSKDSLAGDTQYF.

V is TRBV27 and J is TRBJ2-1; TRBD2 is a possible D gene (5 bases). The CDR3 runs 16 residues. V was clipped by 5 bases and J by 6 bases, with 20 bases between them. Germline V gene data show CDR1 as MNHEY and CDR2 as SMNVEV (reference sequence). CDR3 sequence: CASSPPASKGGNEQFF. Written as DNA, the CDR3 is TGTGCCAGCAGTCCCCCCGCTAGCAAGGGTGGCAATGAGCAGTTCTTC.

The CDR3: CASSGIEPSYEQYF. CDR3 bases: TGTGCCAGCAGCGGGATCGAGCCTAGCTACGAGCAGTACTTC. The chain uses TRBV5-6 and TRBJ2-7, with D unclear. CDR1 is SGHDT, CDR2 YYEEEE, per germline. The CDR3 covers 14 residues. Between the trimmed V and J ends, which lost 4 bases and 3 bases, there was a span of 14 bases.

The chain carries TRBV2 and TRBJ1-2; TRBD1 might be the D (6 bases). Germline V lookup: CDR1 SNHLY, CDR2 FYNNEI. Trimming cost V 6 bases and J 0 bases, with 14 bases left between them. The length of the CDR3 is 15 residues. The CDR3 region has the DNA TGTGCCAGCAGAGGGACACCTACAACTAACTATGGCTACACCTTC. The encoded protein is CASRGTPTTNYGYTF.